The 17 T cell receptor beta chains reported below all come from one sample, sequenced in a study of TET2 disruption in CD19-targeted CAR T cells. Documented treatment: autologous CTL019 cells: CD19 CAR with 4-1BB and CD3 zeta domains. Produced via immunoSEQ multiplex PCR; TCRdb's table is partial and in-frame only. The sample data list hundreds of clones. Material: peripheral blood, obtained from a patient treated with CD19 CAR T cells. These receptors originate from a man in his 70s with chronic lymphocytic leukemia.

This clone is identified as medium-sized from frequency. The read terminates 3 residues ahead of where the CDR3 ends, so the germline J gene completes it. The chain joins TRBV12-5 to TRBJ1-2; a weak D match, TRBD1 (6 bases). V dropped 8 bases and J dropped 4 bases, with 11 bases sitting between them. Germline CDR1 is LGHNT and CDR2 is FRNRAP. The CDR3 is 12 residues long. The sequenced CDR3 bases are TGTGCTAGTAAGGGGGAAGGCTATGGC. It translates to CASKGEGYG. The complete CDR3 sequence is CASKGEGYGYTF.

This clone shows up as medium-sized by frequency. Read data end 3 residues before the CDR3 end; the end is taken from the germline J gene. The V gene is TRBV10-1, the J gene TRBJ2-5; TRBD1 agrees at 9 bases. This CDR3 spans 15 amino acids. From germline, CDR1 is WNHNN and CDR2 SYGVQD (reference sequence). V was clipped by 3 bases and J by 4 bases; unmatched bases: 6. Partial CDR3 DNA: TGCGCCAGCAGTGAAGGGGACAGGGCACCAGAGACC. Its protein product is CASSEGDRAPET. The whole CDR3 region reads CASSEGDRAPETQYF.

According to its frequency, this clone is medium-sized (0.01 to 0.1%). The missing CDR3 end, 3 residues past where the read stops, is filled in from the germline J gene. This chain uses TRBV5-1 with TRBJ1-1, with 8 bases lining up with TRBD1. Germline trimming cut 3 bases from V and 6 bases from J; bases unmatched to any gene: 7. CDR1 SGHRS and CDR2 YFSETQ come from the germline V gene. This CDR3 has 14 residues. The CDR3 region is CASSWPTGGAEAFF. Partial CDR3 DNA: TGCGCCAGCAGCTGGCCCACAGGGGGGGCTGAA.

By frequency, this clone registers medium-sized. The read ends 3 residues shy of where the CDR3 ends; the end is completed using the germline J gene. The J gene is TRBJ2-2, the V gene TRBV9, with D hard to call. Looked up from germline, CDR1 is SGDLS and CDR2 is YYNGEE. Trimming shortened V by 0 bases and J by 4 bases, and 7 bases separated the two germline ends. The CDR3 sequence is 14 residues long. CDR3 bases read: TGTGCCAGCAGCGTAGTGCTAGGCACCGGGGAG. It encodes CASSVVLGTGE. The entire CDR3 reads CASSVVLGTGELFF.

This clone registers medium-sized by frequency. The CDR3 is cut off 3 residues early in the read; its end comes from the germline J gene. The chain uses TRBV15 and TRBJ1-1; tentatively, D is TRBD1 (6 bases). The CDR3 has 15 amino acids. The germline gives CDR1 LNHNV, CDR2 YYDKDF (reference sequence). V shed 5 bases and J shed 6 bases, with 19 bases lying between them. CDR3 loop: CATSGGDTQNAEAFF. The sequenced part of the CDR3 DNA is TGTGCCACCAGCGGGGGGGACACTCAAAACGCTGAA.

Judged by frequency, this clone is medium-sized. The CDR3 reads CASSPGGGSYGYTF. CDR3 DNA, as far as it was read: TGTGCCAGCAGCCCCGGGGGGGGCAGCTATGGC. The rearrangement links TRBV9 to TRBJ1-2; D is perhaps TRBD1 (6 bases). Coverage ceases 3 residues before the CDR3 finishes, and the germline J gene fills in the end. The CDR3 sequence is 14 residues long. CDR1 is SGDLS and CDR2 is YYNGEE in the germline V gene. V dropped 4 bases and J dropped 4 bases, with 14 bases sitting between them.

This clone is medium-sized by frequency. The read terminates 3 residues ahead of where the CDR3 ends, so the germline J gene completes it. The genes are TRBV5-1 and TRBJ2-7; possible D gene TRBD1, 6 bases. Germline V gene data show CDR1 as SGHRS and CDR2 as YFSETQ. The CDR3 is 17 amino acids. Trimming pared 2 bases from V and 2 bases from J, leaving 20 bases between. CDR3 bases read: TGCGCCAGCAGCTTCAATCTAAGGACAGACCCTGCCTACGAG. Amino acid sequence: CASSFNLRTDPAYE. The entire CDR3 sequence reads CASSFNLRTDPAYEQYF. Using reference TRBV5-1 and TRBJ2-7 for the parts outside the CDR3, the full variable domain is KAGVTQTPRYLIKTRGQQVTLSCSPISGHRSVSWYQQTPGQGLQFLFEYFSETQRNKGNFPGRFSGRQFSNSRSEMNVSTLELGDSALYLCASSFNLRTDPAYEQYFGPGTRLTVT.

This clone is identified as large (0.1 to 1%) from frequency. Read coverage stops 3 residues before the CDR3 terminus; the germline J gene supplies the remainder. This chain connects TRBV12-3 or TRBV12-4 to TRBJ2-1; no clear D. This CDR3 has 14 amino acids. The V gene lost 4 bases and the J gene lost 1 base, with 8 bases spanning the gap. CDR3 sequence: CASSSGVSYNEQFF. The CDR3 bases that were read are TGTGCCAGCAGTTCAGGAGTGTCCTACAATGAG.

Comment on this clone: The read terminates 3 residues ahead of where the CDR3 ends, so the germline J gene completes it. The chain couples TRBV18 to TRBJ2-7, with a possible D match to TRBD2 (6 bases). In germline, CDR1 is KGHSH, CDR2 LQKENI. The germline V and J ends were trimmed by 4 bases and 4 bases, with 14 bases remaining between them. This CDR3 region has 14 residues. The CDR3 reads CASSLAETTYEQYF. CDR3 bases read: TGTGCCAGCTCACTAGCGGAGACTACGTACGAG.

By frequency, this clone registers medium-sized. The sequence runs out 3 residues before the end of the CDR3; the remainder is reconstructed from the germline J gene. The V and J genes are TRBV11-2 and TRBJ1-1, with D possibly matching TRBD1 (5 bases). V lost 5 bases to trimming and J lost 5 bases, with 15 bases between them. CDR1 SGHAT and CDR2 FQNNGV come from the germline V gene. This CDR3 contains 14 residues. The CDR3 bases that were read are TGTGCCAGCAGCCAGAACCAGGGTCAGACTGAA. The encoded protein is CASSQNQGQTE. The whole CDR3 region reads CASSQNQGQTEAFF.

By frequency, this clone is medium-sized. The CDR3 end lies 3 residues beyond the end of the read and is filled in from the germline J gene. The genes are TRBV6-1 and TRBJ2-2; 15 positions agree with TRBD2. This CDR3 has 15 amino acids. Germline lookup yields CDR1 MNHNS and CDR2 SASEGT. The trim removed 4 bases at V and 7 bases at J, leaving 1 base unmatched. Partial CDR3 DNA: TGTGCCAGCAGTGGGACTAGCGGGGGGGGCGGGGAG. This encodes CASSGTSGGGGE. The CDR3 in its entirety is CASSGTSGGGGELFF.

Considering frequency, this clone is large. The CDR3 end falls 3 residues outside the read, so it is completed with the germline J gene. The chain links TRBV6-1 to TRBJ1-1; D is possibly TRBD1 (6 bases). The V and J ends lost 1 base and 1 base respectively, with 13 bases between them. The CDR3 totals 16 residues. Looked up from germline, CDR1 is MNHNS and CDR2 is SASEGT. CDR3 sequence reads: CASSEGQVSPNTEAFF. The part of the CDR3 DNA that was read is TGTGCCAGCAGTGAAGGACAGGTTTCCCCGAACACTGAA.

Its frequency marks this clone as large (0.1 to 1%). The CDR3 goes on 3 residues after the read ends, and that part is filled in from the germline J gene. This chain links TRBV5-1 with TRBJ1-6; unclear D gene. The ends were cut back, 1 base at V and 8 bases at J, with 7 bases in the middle. The CDR3 has 13 residues. Germline V gene lookup returns CDR1 SGHRS and CDR2 YFSETQ. CDR3 DNA, as far as it was read: TGCGCCAGCAGCTTGCAGGAGTATTCACCC. It translates to CASSLQEYSP. The whole CDR3 sequence reads CASSLQEYSPLHF.

This clone shows up as large by frequency. Read coverage stops 3 residues before the CDR3 terminus; the germline J gene supplies the remainder. The chain carries TRBV11-3 and TRBJ2-1; maybe TRBD1 (5 bases). The V end lost 3 bases, the J end lost 7 bases, and 13 bases lay between the germline ends. The CDR3 loop spans 14 amino acids. In germline, CDR1 is SGHNT, CDR2 YENEEA. The CDR3 sequence is CASSFAGLANEQFF. CDR3 DNA (partial): TGTGCCAGCAGCTTCGCAGGGCTGGCTAATGAG.

Its frequency marks this clone as medium-sized. The read falls 3 residues short of the CDR3 end, and the missing part is taken from the germline J gene. The chain carries TRBV2 and TRBJ2-7, with 7 nucleotides matching TRBD1. From germline, CDR1 is SNHLY and CDR2 FYNNEI. This CDR3 has 15 residues. With V trimmed by 6 bases and J by 2 bases, 10 bases remained unmatched. Incomplete CDR3 DNA: TGTGCCAGCAGACCATGGCGGACAGGAACCTACGAG. It encodes CASRPWRTGTYE. The entire CDR3 reads CASRPWRTGTYEQYF.

To note about this clone: The CDR3 goes on 3 residues after the read ends, and that part is filled in from the germline J gene. The rearrangement uses TRBV27 and TRBJ2-2, with 11 bases fitting TRBD1. The CDR3 contains 17 residues. Germline CDR1 and CDR2: MNHEY and SMNVEV (reference sequence). V shed 2 bases, J shed 6 bases, and the junction held 8 bases outside the gene matches. The CDR3 bases that were read are TGTGCCAGCAGTTTACCCCGGACAGGGGGCGCGGCCGGGGAG. Translation gives CASSLPRTGGAAGE. The whole CDR3 is CASSLPRTGGAAGELFF.

This clone counts as medium-sized by frequency. The read terminates 3 residues before the CDR3 end, so the remaining end is supplied by the germline J gene. The rearrangement links TRBV7-3 to TRBJ2-1, with 9 bases that match TRBD2. The CDR3 sequence is 14 residues long. The V segment lost 5 bases and the J segment 5 bases; nucleotides outside the gene matches: 4. CDR1 is SGHTA, CDR2 FQGTGA, per germline. Here the CDR3 reads CASSPGLAHNEQFF. The sequenced CDR3 bases are TGTGCCAGCAGCCCGGGACTAGCCCACAATGAG.